This T cell receptor (beta chain) was captured in a study of blood T cell repertoires in COVID-19. The wider study: Samples taken during acute and convalescent COVID-19 were collected in the United States, Italy and Spain.

Only a few counts were recorded for this clone. Profiling relied on immunoSEQ multiplex PCR, and the TCRdb table lists in-frame clones only, not all of them. In the table there are some 140,000 clones, roughly 79% of which are singletons. Deletions cut 8 bases from V and 2 bases from J, with 21 bases between. CDR3 size: 16 residues. Germline assignment: CDR1 SGHTA and CDR2 FQGNSA. This sequence joins TRBV7-2 and TRBJ2-5, with D maybe TRBD2 (5 bases). The sample comprised peripheral blood. This clonotype originated in a woman between 55 and 75 years old with active or convalescent COVID-19. The CDR3 sequence is CASSLGPFGVQETQYF. Here the CDR3 DNA reads TGTGCCAGCTCCCTCGGCCCCTTCGGGGTACAAGAGACCCAGTACTTC.